A single sample is the source of the 9 T cell receptor beta chains below, sequenced in a study of Graves' ophthalmopathy and Graves' hyperthyroidism. The study amplified TCR beta CDR3 regions using RNA transcripts. First-round RT-PCR relied on HTBI primers, and a second-round multiplex PCR came next. TCRdb processed the multiplex PCR reads anew with MiXCR; each CDR3 protein has one entry. The repertoire holds 300,000 to 350,000 distinct CDR3 sequences, roughly a sixth seen once, with more than 9% in the top ten. Sequencing used peripheral blood. The receptor set was obtained from an adult man with Graves' ophthalmopathy.

This clonotype appeared many times. V usage is TRBV29-1 and J usage is TRBJ1-1, with D perhaps TRBD1 (5 bases). With 6 bases removed from V and 5 bases from J, the gap between germline ends came to 13 bases. This CDR3 has 12 residues. The V gene's germline CDR1 is SQVTM and CDR2 ANQGSEA. The CDR3 nucleotides read TGCAGCGTCAGGGCGCGAGGAACTGAAGCTTTCTTT. Translating it yields CSVRARGTEAFF.

A single count supports this clonotype. A much larger clone lies a single base off, so this may be a read error. This chain uses TRBV29-1 with TRBJ2-4; the match to TRBD1 covers 8 bases. The CDR3 contains 14 residues. Trimming removed 1 base from V and 8 bases from J; junction bases left unmatched: 7. The germline V gene encodes CDR1 SQVTM and CDR2 ANQGSEA. CDR3 nucleotides: TGCAGCGTTGAAGCCCCCGGACAGGGAGACATTCAGTACTTC. This sequence encodes CSVEAPGQGDIQYF.

CDR3 loop: CASRSAGLALHF. CDR3 nucleotides: TGTGCCAGCAGATCAGCCGGGCTCGCCCTCCACTTT. The rearrangement joins TRBV11-2 to TRBJ1-6; D not certain. The V gene's germline CDR1 is SGHAT and CDR2 FQNNGV. Trimming removed 6 bases from V and 14 bases from J, with 14 bases in between. The CDR3 extends over 12 amino acids. The whole variable domain, filled in from reference TRBV11-2 and TRBJ1-6, reads EAGVAQSPRYKIIEKRQSVAFWCNPISGHATLYWYQQILGQGPKLLIQFQNNGVVDDSQLPKDRFSAERLKGVDSTLKIQPAKLEDSAVYLCASRSAGLALHFGNGTRLTVT.

The V and J genes are TRBV28 and TRBJ2-7; D is possibly TRBD1 (6 bases). The CDR3 contains 15 residues. The germline gives CDR1 MDHEN, CDR2 SYDVKM. Trimming removed 8 bases at V and 0 bases at J, with 17 bases between. The CDR3 spells CASEGPGQSSYEQYF. The DNA for the CDR3 is TGTGCCAGCGAGGGTCCGGGACAATCCTCCTACGAGCAGTACTTC.

There are many counts of this clonotype. This chain uses TRBV5-1 with TRBJ2-2, with a weak D call TRBD2 (6 bases). Trimming took 0 bases from V and 4 from J, leaving 13 bases between them. This CDR3 has 16 residues. The germline CDR1 and CDR2 sequences are SGHRS and YFSETQ. CDR3 sequence reads: CASSLATPGGTGELFF. The DNA for the CDR3 is TGCGCCAGCAGCTTGGCGACGCCCGGGGGCACCGGGGAGCTGTTTTTT. The complete variable domain, with remaining parts taken from reference TRBV5-1 and TRBJ2-2, reads KAGVTQTPRYLIKTRGQQVTLSCSPISGHRSVSWYQQTPGQGLQFLFEYFSETQRNKGNFPGRFSGRQFSNSRSEMNVSTLELGDSALYLCASSLATPGGTGELFFGEGSRLTVL.

A note on this clonotype: Given a much more abundant clone one base away, this may be a read error. The chain couples TRBV19 to TRBJ1-2; D not certain. Germline V lookup: CDR1 LNHDA, CDR2 SQIVND (reference sequence). The ends were cut back, 3 bases at V and 6 bases at J, with 11 bases in the middle. The CDR3 has 13 amino acids. CDR3 in DNA: TGTGCCAGTAGTATCTCCATGGACCATGGCTACACCTTC. Translated: CASSISMDHGYTF.

This clonotype was detected ten times or more. Since the CDR3 does not end with the conserved phenylalanine or tryptophan, this likely comes from a read error. The limits of the CDR3 on the DNA are not certain, so only TCRdb's listed CDR3 is given. V and J are TRBV6-1 and TRBJ1-1; TRBD1 is the table's D call and was not checked against the DNA. Germline lookup yields CDR1 MNHNS and CDR2 SASEGT. The CDR3 is 13 amino acids long, termini counted. The CDR3 reads CASSEVWDSFIEA.

This clonotype came up many times. The V call is TRBV16, the J call TRBJ2-3; the D is unclear. Trimming stripped 0 bases from V and 4 bases from J, with 17 bases between. Looked up from germline, CDR1 is KGHSY and CDR2 is FQNENV. The CDR3 has 17 residues. CDR3 residues: CASSQSPASMGADTQYF. CDR3 sequence (DNA): TGTGCCAGCAGCCAATCTCCTGCCTCGATGGGCGCAGATACGCAGTATTTT.

This clonotype came up many times. J is TRBJ1-1 and V is TRBV6-1, with no clear D. The CDR3 length is 14 residues. Trimming took off 6 bases at V and 4 bases at J, with 15 bases between the two ends. CDR1 and CDR2 (germline): MNHNS, SASEGT. CDR3 coding DNA: TGTGCCAGCAGCGGGTTCGACTGGGCCACTGAAGCTTTCTTT. Encoded protein: CASSGFDWATEAFF.